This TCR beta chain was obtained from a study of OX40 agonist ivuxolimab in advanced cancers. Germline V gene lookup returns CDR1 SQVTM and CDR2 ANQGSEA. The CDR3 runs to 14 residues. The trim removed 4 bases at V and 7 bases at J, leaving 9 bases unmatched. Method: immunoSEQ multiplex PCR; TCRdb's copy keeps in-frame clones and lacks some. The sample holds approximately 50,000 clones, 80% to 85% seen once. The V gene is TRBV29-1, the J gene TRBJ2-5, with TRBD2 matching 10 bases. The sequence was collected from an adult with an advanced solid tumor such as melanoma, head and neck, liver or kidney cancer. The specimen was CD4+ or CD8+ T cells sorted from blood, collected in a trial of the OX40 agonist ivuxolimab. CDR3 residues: CSVALAGVWGTQYF. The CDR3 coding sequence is TGCAGCGTTGCTCTAGCGGGGGTTTGGGGGACCCAGTACTTC.